This entry lists 19 T cell receptor beta chains sequenced from one sample in a study of T cells in localized non-small cell lung cancer. Clones were read by immunoSEQ multiplex PCR, and TCRdb kept only the in-frame ones, dropping some. In the table there are 1,300 or so clones, 20% of which are singletons. The specimen was normal lung tissue next to the tumor, collected before any cancer treatment. Source of these receptors: a man aged 40 to 69 with stage I lung adenocarcinoma.

This clone turned up a few times. The chain recombines TRBV2 with TRBJ2-7, with 11 bases matching TRBD2. The CDR3 length is 15 residues. Unmatched junction bases numbered 4, after V lost 4 bases and J lost 2 bases. CDR1 SNHLY and CDR2 FYNNEI come from the germline V gene. Here the CDR3 DNA reads TGTGCCAGCAGTGTGGCTAGCGGGAGGCCCTACGAGCAGTACTTC. This gives the protein CASSVASGRPYEQYF.

This clone was detected only a few times. The chain recombines TRBV11-3 with TRBJ2-1, with a possible D match to TRBD2 (5 bases). This CDR3 contains 14 residues. Deletions cut 2 bases from V and 6 bases from J, with 11 bases between. Germline values: CDR1 SGHNT, CDR2 YENEEA. As DNA, the CDR3 is TGTGCCAGCAGCTTACAGGCGGGTTTCAATGAGCAGTTCTTC. Translation: CASSLQAGFNEQFF.

There are a few counts of this clone. J is TRBJ2-7 and V is TRBV11-3, with D tentatively TRBD1 or TRBD2 (5 bases each). CDR1 and CDR2 (germline): SGHNT, YENEEA. This CDR3 has 15 residues. V gave up 1 base and J gave up 3 bases, with 13 bases separating them. The CDR3 protein is CASSLVGESLYEQYF. CDR3 DNA sequence: TGTGCCAGCAGCTTAGTGGGGGAAAGCCTCTACGAGCAGTACTTC.

CDR3 nucleotides: TGTGCCAGCAGCTCCCACCCCCGGGATCAAGCCTACAATGAGCAGTTCTTC. It encodes CASSSHPRDQAYNEQFF. The chain employs TRBV11-3 and TRBJ2-1; D is perhaps TRBD2 (5 bases). V was shortened by 4 bases and J by 2 bases, with 18 bases between the two germline ends. In germline, CDR1 is SGHNT, CDR2 YENEEA. The CDR3 totals 17 residues.

This clone was seen more than once but under ten times. V gene TRBV11-3 combines with J gene TRBJ2-1; 8 bases map to TRBD1. Germline trimming cut 2 bases from V and 2 bases from J; bases unmatched to any gene: 5. This CDR3 comprises 16 residues. Looked up from germline, CDR1 is SGHNT and CDR2 is YENEEA. Here the CDR3 DNA reads TGTGCCAGCAGCTTAAGGGGGACAGGTACCTACAATGAGCAGTTCTTC. This codes for CASSLRGTGTYNEQFF.

This clone has more than one count but fewer than ten. This chain links TRBV15 with TRBJ2-3, with D possibly being TRBD1 or TRBD2 (5 bases each). The CDR3 has 14 residues. V was clipped by 8 bases and J by 4 bases, with 16 bases between them. Germline lookup yields CDR1 LNHNV and CDR2 YYDKDF (reference sequence). The CDR3 nucleotides are TGTGCCACCCGTGAGGGGTCGGGCCCAGATACGCAGTATTTT. It is translated as CATREGSGPDTQYF.

The chain has TRBV7-4 and TRBJ2-4, with TRBD2 identical over 8 bases. The CDR3 is made up of 13 amino acids. The V gene end was trimmed by 1 base and the J gene end by 13 bases; junction bases not matched to a gene: 6. Germline loops: CDR1 SGHVT, CDR2 SQSDAQ. The CDR3 is CASSLDHAGGQYF. In DNA form, the CDR3 reads TGTGCCAGCAGCTTAGATCATGCGGGAGGACAGTACTTC.

The V and J genes are TRBV29-1 and TRBJ1-2; no reliable D call. The CDR3 contains 13 residues. Trimming removed 6 bases at V and 2 bases at J, with 13 bases between. CDR1 SQVTM and CDR2 ANQGSEA come from the germline V gene. Here the CDR3 reads CSVPKETNYGYTF. DNA of the CDR3: TGCAGCGTCCCGAAAGAGACCAACTATGGCTACACCTTC.

This clone turned up a few times. This chain joins TRBV11-3 and TRBJ2-1; no clear D. Trimming stripped 5 bases from V and 4 bases from J, with 12 bases between. Germline CDR1 and CDR2: SGHNT and YENEEA. This CDR3 spans 14 amino acids. The CDR3 nucleotides are TGTGCCAGCAGCCCCTTTGGGCGGTACAATGAGCAGTTCTTC. As protein: CASSPFGRYNEQFF.

This clone was found a few times. For the CDR3, the DNA is TGTGCCAGCAGTTACTCGGGCCGGGAGGGCCGCTACGAGCAGTACTTC. It is translated as CASSYSGREGRYEQYF. V usage is TRBV6-8 and J usage is TRBJ2-7, with 8 positions matching TRBD2. Germline CDR1 is MNHGY and CDR2 is SAAAGT. Unmatched junction bases numbered 7, after V lost 0 bases and J lost 3 bases. The CDR3 is 16 amino acids.

V gene TRBV10-2 combines with J gene TRBJ2-5; 8 bases are shared with TRBD2. V was clipped by 3 bases and J by 2 bases; unmatched bases: 5. CDR3 length: 15 amino acids. Germline-derived CDR1 and CDR2 are WSHSY and SAAADI. CDR3: CASSETAGVQETQYF. In DNA form, the CDR3 reads TGCGCCAGCAGTGAAACAGCGGGAGTTCAAGAGACCCAGTACTTC.

This clone is termed large. The chain joins TRBV18 to TRBJ2-1; 7 bases agree with TRBD2. Trimming at V came to 3 bases and at J to 5 bases, leaving 4 bases not matched to a gene. The CDR3 totals 14 residues. Germline V lookup: CDR1 KGHSH, CDR2 LQKENI. The CDR3 region is CASSPGGKDNEQFF. The CDR3 DNA sequence: TGTGCCAGCTCACCCGGGGGGAAAGACAATGAGCAGTTCTTC.

This clone counts as large. This chain links TRBV6-8 with TRBJ2-4, with 8 positions matching TRBD1. Germline assignment: CDR1 MNHGY and CDR2 SAAAGT. Germline trimming cut 6 bases from V and 8 bases from J; bases unmatched to any gene: 12. The length of the CDR3 is 15 residues. Here the CDR3 reads CASRRFDRGEDIQYF. The CDR3 DNA reads TGTGCCAGCAGACGCTTCGACAGGGGTGAAGACATTCAGTACTTC.

The gene calls are TRBV10-3 and TRBJ2-5; D tentatively fits TRBD1 or TRBD2 (5 bases each). V lost 2 bases and J lost 7, with 14 bases in between. CDR3 length: 14 amino acids. Germline lookup yields CDR1 ENHRY and CDR2 SYGVKD. CDR3 residues: CAISEGRTGRTQYF. The CDR3 bases are TGTGCCATCAGTGAGGGCCGGACGGGGCGGACCCAGTACTTC.

The chain is built from TRBV11-3 and TRBJ1-1, with no clear D. CDR3 size: 15 residues. Germline V lookup: CDR1 SGHNT, CDR2 YENEEA. Trimming cost V 1 base and J 0 bases, with 9 bases left between them. The CDR3 sequence is CASSLVLRMNTEAFF. CDR3 sequence (DNA): TGTGCCAGCAGCTTAGTCCTCAGAATGAACACTGAAGCTTTCTTT.

This clone occurred a few times. The chain employs TRBV19 and TRBJ1-1; TRBD1 might be the D (6 bases). Germline V gene lookup returns CDR1 LNHDA and CDR2 SQIVND (reference sequence). Trimming took off 9 bases at V and 4 bases at J, with 33 bases between the two ends. The CDR3 runs 19 residues. In DNA, the CDR3 is TGTGCCAGCGTGGTCGGGACACCCCCGTCCCTGTCCAAGGGCACTGAAGCTTTCTTT. Translation: CASVVGTPPSLSKGTEAFF.

By proportion, this clone is large. The rearrangement links TRBV18 to TRBJ2-5; 9 bases fit TRBD1. The V segment lost 3 bases and the J segment 8 bases; nucleotides outside the gene matches: 7. The CDR3 consists of 14 residues. Germline CDR1 and CDR2: KGHSH and LQKENI. CDR3 sequence (DNA): TGTGCCAGCTCACCCCGGGACAGGGCCGATACCCAGTACTTC. Its translation: CASSPRDRADTQYF.

This chain links TRBV5-1 with TRBJ2-7; 8 bases align to TRBD1. Looked up from germline, CDR1 is SGHRS and CDR2 is YFSETQ. V shed 7 bases and J 2 bases; nucleotides not matched to a gene: 8. The CDR3 loop spans 14 amino acids. The CDR3 region is CASWGQEHPYEQYF. The CDR3 DNA reads as TGCGCCAGCTGGGGACAGGAACATCCCTACGAGCAGTACTTC.

This clone was counted only a few times. The chain links TRBV11-3 to TRBJ2-1, with TRBD1 matching over 8 bases. The CDR3 extends over 14 amino acids. J was trimmed by 8 bases and V by 2 bases; bases with no gene match: 5. Per germline, CDR1 SGHNT and CDR2 YENEEA. The CDR3 sequence is CASSLIAGGDEQFF. DNA of the CDR3: TGTGCCAGCAGCTTAATCGCAGGGGGCGATGAGCAGTTCTTC.